The 19 T cell receptor beta chains below all came from one sample that was sequenced in a study of tumor and adjacent non-tumor tissue in lung cancer. No cell sorting was done before RNA was extracted from the tissue. The library came from three nested PCR rounds adapted from ARM-PCR protocols. TCRdb reanalysed the multiplex PCR reads using MiXCR and keeps one entry per CDR3 protein. The sample has some 77,000 distinct CDR3 sequences, approximately 71% seen once. Material for sequencing was lung tumor tissue. The receptors stem from a woman aged 70 to 79 with non-small cell lung cancer.

To note about this clonotype: Lacking the conserved final phenylalanine or tryptophan, this CDR3 likely reflects a read error. The chain links TRBV7-2 to TRBJ1-3; D remains ambiguous. This CDR3 spans 14 amino acids. Per germline, CDR1 SGHTA and CDR2 FQGNSA. V lost 5 bases to trimming and J lost 0 bases, with 8 bases between them. CDR3 sequence reads: CASSADGSGNTIYL. The CDR3 coding sequence is TGTGCCAGCAGCGCCGACGGCTCTGGAAACACCATATATCTT.

On this clonotype itself: The junction departs from germline at one end; a sequencing error may be responsible. J is TRBJ1-3 and V is TRBV7-8; D call uncertain. In germline, CDR1 is SGHVS, CDR2 FQNEAQ. CDR3 length: 14 amino acids. CDR3 sequence: CDSSFGVTGNIIYF. The CDR3 DNA reads as TGTGACAGCAGCTTTGGGGTAACCGGAAACATCATATATTTT.

This clonotype occurred a few times. The rearrangement uses TRBV6-5 and TRBJ1-2; D is perhaps TRBD1 (5 bases). The germline V and J ends were trimmed by 2 bases and 13 bases, with 17 bases remaining between them. Germline CDR1 and CDR2: MNHEY and SVGAGI. CDR3 length: 13 residues. CDR3 amino acids: CASSYLSTAGCTF. For the CDR3, the DNA is TGTGCCAGCAGTTACCTCTCGACAGCCGGTTGCACCTTC.

To note about this clonotype: The CDR3 ends on some other residue instead of the conserved phenylalanine or tryptophan, so this is likely a read error. The gene calls are TRBV4-2 and TRBJ2-1; 10 positions match TRBD2. CDR1 and CDR2 (germline): LGHNA, YNFKEQ. This CDR3 has 16 residues. The chain's CDR3 is CANSQGLAGDYNEQFL. The CDR3 DNA is TGTGCCAACAGCCAAGGGCTAGCGGGGGACTACAATGAGCAGTTCTTA.

About this clonotype: At one end the junction does not follow the germline gene, possibly because of a read error. The chain couples TRBV6-2 or TRBV6-3 to TRBJ2-1, with no clear D. CDR3 length equals 11 residues. CDR1 and CDR2 (germline): MNHEY, SVGEGT. The CDR3 region has the DNA TGTGCCAGCAGTTACACCAATGAGGAGTCCTTC. Translation gives CASSYTNEESF.

This clonotype occurred once. This chain uses TRBV2 with TRBJ1-2; 8 positions agree with TRBD1. Trimming took 4 bases from V and 8 from J; bases not matched to a gene: 6. The CDR3 covers 13 residues. Germline V gene lookup returns CDR1 SNHLY and CDR2 FYNNEI. The CDR3 spells CASSGEQGEGYTF. The CDR3 region has the DNA TGTGCCAGCAGTGGGGAACAGGGGGAAGGCTACACCTTC.

This clonotype is labeled as medium-sized. The rearrangement links TRBV11-2 to TRBJ2-3, with 8 bases aligning to TRBD2. J lost 2 bases, V lost 3 bases, and 4 bases had no gene match. This CDR3 has 15 amino acids. From germline, CDR1 is SGHAT and CDR2 FQNNGV. The CDR3 DNA reads as TGTGCCAGCAGCTTCACTAGCGGTACCACAGATACGCAGTATTTT. Translated: CASSFTSGTTDTQYF. Using reference TRBV11-2 and TRBJ2-3 for the parts outside the CDR3, the full variable domain is EAGVAQSPRYKIIEKRQSVAFWCNPISGHATLYWYQQILGQGPKLLIQFQNNGVVDDSQLPKDRFSAERLKGVDSTLKIQPAKLEDSAVYLCASSFTSGTTDTQYFGPGTRLTVL.

The chain carries TRBV20-1 and TRBJ2-7, with a possible D match to TRBD1 (5 bases). This CDR3 has 14 residues. The germline V gene has CDR1 DFQATT and CDR2 SNEGSKA (reference sequence). Written as DNA, the CDR3 is TGCTGCGGTCTCAGGGTGGGGAATCCCTACGAGCAGTACTTC. Amino acid sequence: CCGLRVGNPYEQYF.

As for this clonotype: One end of the junction is discordant with germline, which a read error may explain. This chain joins TRBV10-3 and TRBJ2-7; 7 positions match TRBD2. CDR1 and CDR2 (germline): ENHRY, SYGVKD. There are 14 residues in the CDR3. The CDR3 nucleotides are TGTGTCATCAGGGAGCGGGATGGCCTCTACGAGCAGTACTTC. Its translation is CVIRERDGLYEQYF.

This chain links TRBV11-1 with TRBJ2-1; possibly TRBD1 or TRBD2 for D (5 bases each). Germline V gives CDR1 SGHAT, CDR2 FQDESV (reference sequence). The CDR3 has 12 residues. Trimming cost V 8 bases and J 9 bases, with 14 bases left between them. For the CDR3, the DNA is TGTGCCAGCCCGGGACCCGTCGGTGAGCAGTTCTTC. Translated: CASPGPVGEQFF.

For the CDR3, the DNA is TGTGCTGGCGGTTTCCCTAGCCGGTGGGAGACCCAGTACTTC. Translating it yields CAGGFPSRWETQYF. The V and J genes are TRBV6-5 and TRBJ2-5; a weak D match, TRBD2 (5 bases). The CDR3 length is 14 residues. The germline gives CDR1 MNHEY, CDR2 SVGAGI.

Comments on this clonotype: A much larger clone is a single base away; this may be a read error. V gene TRBV19 combines with J gene TRBJ2-7, with TRBD1 matching over 8 bases. The CDR3 is made up of 15 amino acids. CDR1 and CDR2 from the germline V gene are LNHDA and SQIVND (reference sequence). The CDR3 DNA reads as TGTGCCGGTAGTATCAACGGAGACAGGGGTTATGAGCAGTACTTC. It encodes CAGSINGDRGYEQYF. The full variable domain, in which reference TRBV19 and TRBJ2-7 provide the parts outside the CDR3, is DGGITQSPKYLFRKEGQNVTLSCEQNLNHDAMYWYRQDPGQGLRLIYYSQIVNDFQKGDIAEGYSVSREKKESFPLTVTSAQKNPTAFYLCAGSINGDRGYEQYFGPGTRLTVT.

Points on this clonotype: A junction end diverges from the germline sequence, so it may reflect a read error. This rearrangement joins TRBV10-1 to TRBJ2-1; D not resolved. The germline V gene has CDR1 WNHNN and CDR2 SYGVQD (reference sequence). CDR3 length: 12 residues. As DNA, the CDR3 is TGCGCCAGCTGTGACATAGCTAATGAACAGTTCTTC. Residues: CASCDIANEQFF.

The chain has TRBV29-1 and TRBJ2-3; 9 bases map to TRBD2. The trim removed 8 bases at V and 9 bases at J, leaving 15 bases unmatched. CDR3 length equals 14 residues. CDR1 is SQVTM, CDR2 ANQGSEA, per germline. The CDR3 here is CSSFGGRAEDTQYF. The DNA of the CDR3 is TGCAGCTCCTTCGGCGGGAGGGCGGAAGACACGCAGTATTTT.

Many counts were recorded for this clonotype. The gene calls are TRBV7-8 and TRBJ2-5; D uncertain. The CDR3 spans 13 residues. V was shortened by 4 bases and J by 7 bases, with 13 bases between the two germline ends. The germline V gene has CDR1 SGHVS and CDR2 FQNEAQ. CDR3 nucleotide sequence: TGTGCCAGCAGCTACACGGCCTGGGGGACCCAGTACTTC. Protein product: CASSYTAWGTQYF.

This clonotype was counted ten times or more. The chain combines TRBV29-1 with TRBJ2-3; weak D call: TRBD1 (5 bases). Germline V lookup: CDR1 SQVTM, CDR2 ANQGSEA. Trimming removed 6 bases at V and 2 bases at J, with 9 bases between. The CDR3 length is 12 residues. The CDR3 DNA reads TGCAGCGTAAAGGGGTCCACAGATACGCAGTATTTT. Protein sequence: CSVKGSTDTQYF.

In this sample, this clonotype turned up once. A read error may produce the germline difference seen at one junction end. The CDR3 loop reads CAGSSTSGTSSNEQFF. The CDR3, as DNA: TGTGCCGGCAGTTCAACTTCGGGGACTAGCAGCAATGAGCAGTTCTTC. This chain connects TRBV12-3 or TRBV12-4 to TRBJ2-1, with 9 bases matching TRBD2. The CDR3 contains 16 residues.

With respect to this clonotype: The conserved closing phenylalanine or tryptophan is absent in this CDR3, likely reflecting a read error. It is unclear where the CDR3 begins or ends on the DNA, so no DNA is shown, and the CDR3 is as TCRdb lists it. This chain's CDR3 is CASSFYEQHL. The rearrangement links TRBV7-9 to TRBJ2-7. The CDR3 length is 10 residues, termini included. The germline gives CDR1 SEHNR, CDR2 FQNEAQ (reference sequence).

Points on this clonotype: Its ends do not fully match the called genes, so a read error is possible. This chain uses TRBV4-1 with TRBJ2-1; D possibly corresponds to TRBD2 (5 bases). Per germline, CDR1 MGHRA and CDR2 YSYEKL. CDR3 length equals 18 residues. CDR3 nucleotides: TGCGCCAGTTGCCAAGATCTAGAGCTAGCAGCGACTCACAATAAGCAGTTCTTC. This sequence encodes CASCQDLELAATHNKQFF.